Listed below are T cell receptor beta chains from one sample, sequenced in a study of cytomegalovirus exposure and HLA in healthy donors. Repertoires were generated with immunoSEQ multiplex PCR, while TCRdb's copy carries only in-frame clones and drops some. The profile shows 160,000 or so clones, 77% of them singletons. The source material was PBMCs. These receptors originate from a man in his fifties or sixties in good health and CMV-seropositive. Both conserved end residues are part of each CDR3. Fields, in order: V gene, D gene, J gene, clone size, CDR3 protein, CDR3 DNA. The D gene is left open where the match is weak. Expanded clones are given a class, and other clones once, few, many or no size at all.

TRBV6-5	TRBD1	TRBJ2-4	.	CASSPGQGAKNIQYF	TGTGCCAGCAGTCCCGGACAGGGGGCCAAAAACATTCAGTACTTC
TRBV2	.	TRBJ1-6	.	CASSEDSGIQNSPLHF	TGTGCCAGCAGTGAAGACTCAGGGATACAAAATTCACCCCTCCACTTT
TRBV7-6	.	TRBJ2-5	.	CASSSYGYQETQYF	TGTGCCAGCAGCTCGTACGGGTACCAAGAGACCCAGTACTTC
TRBV5-1	.	TRBJ1-5	once	CASSLDPGSAQPQHF	TGCGCCAGCAGCTTGGACCCGGGTTCGGCTCAGCCCCAGCATTTT
TRBV29-1	TRBD2	TRBJ2-3	.	CSVAAGGTDTQYF	TGCAGCGTTGCAGCGGGGGGGACAGATACGCAGTATTTT
TRBV28	TRBD2	TRBJ2-1	.	CASTTSGGAGSSYNEQFF	TGTGCCAGCACGACTAGCGGGGGGGCCGGGTCCTCCTACAATGAGCAGTTCTTC
TRBV28	.	TRBJ2-5	.	CASSKSGVYETQYF	TGTGCCAGCAGCAAATCAGGGGTCTACGAGACCCAGTACTTC
TRBV7-3	TRBD1	TRBJ1-5	.	CASSPRTGSDNQPQHF	TGTGCCAGCAGCCCCCGGACAGGGTCGGACAATCAGCCCCAGCATTTT
TRBV29-1	TRBD1	TRBJ1-4	few	CSVRGRSEKLFF	TGCAGCGTCAGGGGGCGAAGTGAAAAACTGTTTTTT
TRBV7-6	.	TRBJ2-7	.	CASSPRQGQNSYEQYF	TGTGCCAGCAGCCCCCGGCAGGGCCAGAACTCCTACGAGCAGTACTTC
TRBV19	.	TRBJ2-3	.	CASSGRTLSTDTQYF	TGTGCCAGTAGTGGACGGACACTAAGCACAGATACGCAGTATTTT
TRBV7-9	.	TRBJ1-2	few	CASSTAQGDYGYTF	TGTGCCAGCAGCACGGCCCAGGGCGACTATGGCTACACCTTC
TRBV11-2	TRBD1	TRBJ2-7	.	CASSTGQGGIYEQYF	TGTGCCAGCAGCACCGGACAGGGGGGGATCTACGAGCAGTACTTC
TRBV7-8	.	TRBJ1-2	few	CASSFDRTYGYTF	TGTGCCAGCAGCTTTGACAGGACCTATGGCTACACCTTC
TRBV18	TRBD1	TRBJ1-4	.	CASSPLVGQGVAKLFF	TGTGCCAGCTCACCCCTTGTCGGGCAGGGGGTCGCAAAACTGTTTTTT
TRBV27	.	TRBJ1-1	few	CASSPSQGSFDTEAFF	TGTGCCAGCAGTCCCTCCCAGGGATCGTTCGACACTGAAGCTTTCTTT
TRBV28	TRBD1	TRBJ1-6	once	CASRKPPSGQTLHF	TGTGCCAGCAGAAAACCCCCGTCGGGACAGACCCTCCACTTT
TRBV7-2	TRBD1	TRBJ2-7	.	CASSLDRGPTYEQYF	TGTGCCAGCAGCTTAGACAGGGGTCCCACCTACGAGCAGTACTTC
TRBV11-2	.	TRBJ2-3	.	CASSSLTRSTDTQYF	TGTGCCAGCAGCTCCCTGACACGGAGCACAGATACGCAGTATTTT
TRBV4-2	TRBD2	TRBJ2-2	once	CASPRGGRNTGELFF	TGTGCCAGCCCTCGCGGGGGGCGGAACACCGGGGAGCTGTTTTTT
TRBV7-9	TRBD1	TRBJ2-7	few	CASSLGPGQGTSYEQYF	TGTGCCAGCAGCTTAGGGCCGGGACAGGGGACCTCCTACGAGCAGTACTTC
TRBV5-1	TRBD1	TRBJ2-5	.	CASSLGQGRETQYF	TGCGCCAGCAGCTTAGGACAGGGGAGAGAGACCCAGTACTTC
TRBV5-1	.	TRBJ1-4	.	CASSPQGTNEKLFF	TGCGCCAGCAGCCCTCAGGGGACTAATGAAAAACTGTTTTTT
TRBV7-9	.	TRBJ2-5	.	CASSLWGEETQYF	TGTGCCAGCAGCTTGTGGGGGGAGGAGACCCAGTACTTC
TRBV6-1	TRBD2	TRBJ2-1	once	CASGGLAGGHEQFF	TGTGCCAGCGGGGGACTAGCGGGGGGGCATGAGCAGTTCTTC
TRBV6-1	.	TRBJ1-5	.	CASKGFGNQPQHF	TGTGCCAGCAAGGGGTTTGGCAATCAGCCCCAGCATTTT
TRBV5-4	TRBD2	TRBJ2-5	once	CASNFGRTSGGKETQYF	TGTGCCAGCAACTTCGGGAGGACTAGCGGGGGGAAAGAGACCCAGTACTTC
TRBV7-8	TRBD2	TRBJ2-1	.	CASSQERGVAEQFF	TGTGCCAGCAGCCAAGAGCGGGGGGTCGCTGAGCAGTTCTTC
TRBV5-1	.	TRBJ1-4	.	CASSLWEGEKLFF	TGCGCCAGCAGCTTGTGGGAGGGCGAAAAACTGTTTTTT
TRBV9	.	TRBJ1-4	.	CASSVGLKTNEKLFF	TGTGCCAGCAGCGTAGGCCTAAAAACTAATGAAAAACTGTTTTTT
TRBV11-2	.	TRBJ1-2	.	CASSLFSMGYTF	TGTGCCAGCAGCCTATTCTCAATGGGCTACACCTTC
TRBV11-1	.	TRBJ2-7	.	CASSRYGQSSYEQYF	TGCGCCAGCAGCCGCTACGGACAGAGCTCCTACGAGCAGTACTTC
TRBV5-1	.	TRBJ2-7	.	CASSLERPSYEQYF	TGCGCCAGCAGCTTGGAGAGGCCTTCCTACGAGCAGTACTTC
TRBV7-4	.	TRBJ1-5	.	CASSQYTGISNQPQHF	TGTGCCAGCAGCCAATATACAGGGATTAGCAATCAGCCCCAGCATTTT
TRBV5-4	TRBD2	TRBJ2-7	once	CASSYSGGPYEQYF	TGTGCCAGCAGCTACTCGGGGGGACCCTACGAGCAGTACTTC
TRBV25-1	.	TRBJ1-6	.	CASSDDRIISPLHF	TGTGCCAGCAGTGATGACAGGATTATTTCACCCCTCCACTTT
TRBV13	.	TRBJ2-5	.	CASSLDRETQYF	TGTGCCAGCAGCCTCGATCGGGAGACCCAGTACTTC
TRBV2	TRBD2	TRBJ2-2	.	CASSEGLAGENTGELFF	TGTGCCAGCAGTGAGGGACTAGCGGGGGAGAACACCGGGGAGCTGTTTTTT
TRBV12-5	.	TRBJ2-7	.	CASGLVMGAYEQYF	TGTGCTAGTGGTTTGGTAATGGGGGCTTACGAGCAGTACTTC
TRBV4-3	TRBD1	TRBJ2-1	.	CASSQELGTAYNEQFF	TGCGCCAGCAGCCAAGAACTCGGGACAGCTTACAATGAGCAGTTCTTC
TRBV4-1	.	TRBJ2-7	.	CASSQAYRTYEQYF	TGCGCCAGCAGCCAGGCCTACAGAACCTACGAGCAGTACTTC
TRBV4-2	TRBD2	TRBJ2-6	.	CASSLSSGGTGGANVLTF	TGTGCCAGCAGCCTATCTAGCGGGGGGACAGGGGGGGCCAACGTCCTGACTTTC
TRBV6-6	TRBD1	TRBJ1-2	.	CASSPDRGFYGYTF	TGTGCCAGCAGCCCGGACAGGGGGTTCTATGGCTACACCTTC
TRBV5-4	TRBD2	TRBJ2-2	.	CASSSGLAGDTGELFF	TGTGCCAGCAGCTCGGGACTAGCGGGGGACACCGGGGAGCTGTTTTTT
TRBV2	.	TRBJ1-1	once	CASGLQGPGEAFF	TGTGCCAGCGGCTTACAGGGCCCGGGTGAAGCTTTCTTT
TRBV27	TRBD1	TRBJ2-7	.	CASRRTTGGRYEQYF	TGTGCCAGCAGACGAACGACAGGGGGGAGGTACGAGCAGTACTTC
TRBV6-1	.	TRBJ1-2	.	CASSLGGHNYGYTF	TGTGCCAGCAGTTTAGGGGGACACAACTATGGCTACACCTTC
TRBV11-2	.	TRBJ1-6	few	CASSLESGHLSSLHF	TGTGCCAGCAGCTTAGAATCGGGACATCTGTCATCCCTCCACTTT
TRBV7-9	.	TRBJ2-3	.	CAINSGAVTQYF	TGTGCCATCAACTCTGGGGCCGTAACGCAGTATTTT